This T cell receptor beta chain was sequenced in a study of vaccination and CD4 T cells after COVID-19. Study conclusions and caveats: In convalescent patients, 304 of 307 vaccine-specific clones were mono-reactive for SARS-CoV-2 spike.

Treatment here: roughly 10-day PBMC culture with coronavirus spike peptide pools or control peptides (ViraFEST assay). Once peptide pools had expanded antigen-specific T cells, ViraFEST sequenced TCRs. Trimming took 5 bases from V and 3 from J, leaving 14 bases between them. The CDR3 loop spans 14 amino acids. Germline loops: CDR1 SNHLY, CDR2 FYNNEI. Cultured CD4+ T cell DNA was sequenced using the Oncomine TCR Beta short-read assay. TCRdb redid the calling of the PCR reads with MiXCR, one entry per CDR3 protein. The sample comprises about 15,000 distinct CDR3 sequences, 21% of which are singletons, and more than 10% rests with the top ten. This clonotype has more than one count but fewer than ten. Its antigen is not known.

V and J are TRBV2 and TRBJ2-7; D is possibly TRBD1 or TRBD2 (5 bases each). The sample consisted of CD4+ T cells from blood, cultured in vitro, taken before SARS-CoV-2 vaccination. This TCR derives from a human donor who received a COVID-19 vaccine. This CDR3 reads CASSTAGTSYEQYF. In DNA, the CDR3 is TGTGCCAGCAGTACCGCCGGGACGAGCTACGAGCAGTACTTC.